The rows below give T cell receptor beta chains drawn from one sample of a study of chemoradiotherapy in HPV16-positive cancers. Profiling relied on immunoSEQ multiplex PCR, and the TCRdb table lists in-frame clones only, not all of them. The sample yields under 20,000 clones, over 75% seen once. Specimen collection occurred from a patient who underwent chemoradiotherapy. The receptors here all came from a human donor with HPV-associated anogenital cancer. CDR3s include the opening cysteine and the closing phenylalanine or tryptophan. D genes are given only for firm matches. Expanded clones get a size class; other rows say once, few or many, or leave the size out.

clone_size: -; j_call: TRBJ2-3; v_call: TRBV5-1; d_call: TRBD2; cdr3_nt: TGCGCCAGCAGCTACAACCTTGGCGGGGGAGGGGAAACAGATACGCAGTATTTT; cdr3_aa: CASSYNLGGGGETDTQYF
clone_size: once; j_call: TRBJ2-5; v_call: TRBV5-6; d_call: -; cdr3_nt: TGTGCCAGCAGCTTGGGACTCCAAGAGACCCAGTACTTC; cdr3_aa: CASSLGLQETQYF
clone_size: -; j_call: TRBJ1-4; v_call: TRBV12-5; d_call: TRBD1; cdr3_nt: TGTGCTAGTGGCCCCGGGACAGGCGAAAAACTGTTTTTT; cdr3_aa: CASGPGTGEKLFF
clone_size: -; j_call: TRBJ1-1; v_call: TRBV6-6; d_call: -; cdr3_nt: TGTGCCAGCAGTTTGGGAGGGGATGAAGCTTTCTTT; cdr3_aa: CASSLGGDEAFF
clone_size: -; j_call: TRBJ1-4; v_call: TRBV7-2; d_call: -; cdr3_nt: TGTGCCAGCAGCTTGGTTAGGCATGAAAAACTGTTTTTT; cdr3_aa: CASSLVRHEKLFF
clone_size: -; j_call: TRBJ2-7; v_call: TRBV7-9; d_call: -; cdr3_nt: TGTGCCAGCAGCTCCCTGGACAATACCTACGAGCAGTACTTC; cdr3_aa: CASSSLDNTYEQYF
clone_size: -; j_call: TRBJ2-3; v_call: TRBV7-2; d_call: TRBD1; cdr3_nt: TGTGCCAGCAGCTCGACAGGGGCCTCAGATACGCAGTATTTT; cdr3_aa: CASSSTGASDTQYF
clone_size: -; j_call: TRBJ1-1; v_call: TRBV6-5; d_call: -; cdr3_nt: TGTGCCAGCAGCCGCTTCCCTGAAGCTTTCTTT; cdr3_aa: CASSRFPEAFF
clone_size: -; j_call: TRBJ2-7; v_call: TRBV5-1; d_call: -; cdr3_nt: TGCGCCAGCAGCTTGTGGGGGCTAGAGGACACCCGATCATACGAGCAGTACTTC; cdr3_aa: CASSLWGLEDTRSYEQYF
clone_size: few; j_call: TRBJ2-6; v_call: TRBV9; d_call: -; cdr3_nt: TGTGCCAGCAGCATAAGGGACTCCTTTAACGTCCTGACTTTC; cdr3_aa: CASSIRDSFNVLTF
clone_size: -; j_call: TRBJ1-1; v_call: TRBV6-6; d_call: TRBD1; cdr3_nt: TGTGCCAGCAGTACACAGGGGGAGGGCACTGAAGCTTTCTTT; cdr3_aa: CASSTQGEGTEAFF
clone_size: -; j_call: TRBJ1-1; v_call: TRBV25-1; d_call: TRBD1; cdr3_nt: TGTGCCAGCAGTGGAAATGGACAGGGCCACACTGAAGCTTTCTTT; cdr3_aa: CASSGNGQGHTEAFF
clone_size: -; j_call: TRBJ2-1; v_call: TRBV30; d_call: -; cdr3_nt: TGTGCCTCGGATGCGGGGGCAGGGGTAAAGGGTGAGCAGTTCTTC; cdr3_aa: CASDAGAGVKGEQFF
clone_size: -; j_call: TRBJ1-1; v_call: TRBV9; d_call: -; cdr3_nt: TGTGCCAGCAGCGCGGATTATAGCAGGAACACTGAAGCTTTCTTT; cdr3_aa: CASSADYSRNTEAFF
clone_size: -; j_call: TRBJ2-3; v_call: TRBV5-1; d_call: -; cdr3_nt: TGCGCCAGCAGCTTGGGGTTTAAGGGAGATACGCAGTATTTT; cdr3_aa: CASSLGFKGDTQYF
clone_size: few; j_call: TRBJ1-2; v_call: TRBV14; d_call: -; cdr3_nt: TGTGCCAGCAGCCAAGGGCCAGGGAAGGGCTACACCTTC; cdr3_aa: CASSQGPGKGYTF
clone_size: few; j_call: TRBJ1-1; v_call: TRBV4-1; d_call: -; cdr3_nt: TGCGCCAGCAGCCAACATTTAGGGACCACTGAAGCTTTCTTT; cdr3_aa: CASSQHLGTTEAFF
clone_size: -; j_call: TRBJ1-1; v_call: TRBV4-1; d_call: -; cdr3_nt: TGCGCCAGCAGCCAAGGCCGGGACTTTGATTTGGCTTTCTTT; cdr3_aa: CASSQGRDFDLAFF
clone_size: -; j_call: TRBJ2-2; v_call: TRBV5-4; d_call: TRBD2; cdr3_nt: TGTGCCAGCAGCTTGCCCGTCGGGGGGGACACCGGGGAGCTGTTTTTT; cdr3_aa: CASSLPVGGDTGELFF
clone_size: -; j_call: TRBJ2-7; v_call: TRBV5-1; d_call: TRBD2; cdr3_nt: TGCGCCACCGCGGGAGGGGGAATTTACGAGCAGTACTTC; cdr3_aa: CATAGGGIYEQYF
clone_size: once; j_call: TRBJ2-3; v_call: TRBV7-7; d_call: -; cdr3_nt: TGTGCTAGCAGCCCGGGCGGCACAGATACGCAGTATTTT; cdr3_aa: CASSPGGTDTQYF
clone_size: -; j_call: TRBJ2-6; v_call: TRBV28; d_call: -; cdr3_nt: TGTGCCAGCAGAGAACAGGGATTTGGGGCCAACGTCCTGACTTTC; cdr3_aa: CASREQGFGANVLTF
clone_size: -; j_call: TRBJ2-7; v_call: TRBV11-3; d_call: -; cdr3_nt: TGTGCCAGCAGCAAAAGAAGTTACGAGCAGTACTTC; cdr3_aa: CASSKRSYEQYF
clone_size: -; j_call: TRBJ1-1; v_call: TRBV6-5; d_call: -; cdr3_nt: TGTGCCAGCAGTTCCGCCGCAGGCCTGAACACTGAAGCTTTCTTT; cdr3_aa: CASSSAAGLNTEAFF
clone_size: -; j_call: TRBJ2-7; v_call: TRBV9; d_call: -; cdr3_nt: TGTGCCAGCAGCGTAGGAGGAATGGGGCTCGACGAGCAGTACTTC; cdr3_aa: CASSVGGMGLDEQYF
clone_size: -; j_call: TRBJ2-5; v_call: TRBV6-1; d_call: -; cdr3_nt: TGTGCCAGCAGTGCGTGGGGAGGAGAGACCCAGTACTTC; cdr3_aa: CASSAWGGETQYF
clone_size: -; j_call: TRBJ1-1; v_call: TRBV25-1; d_call: -; cdr3_nt: TGTGCCAGCAGGCCCCCGGGGGGTGGGAACACTGAAGCTTTCTTT; cdr3_aa: CASRPPGGGNTEAFF
clone_size: -; j_call: TRBJ2-2; v_call: TRBV18; d_call: -; cdr3_nt: TGTGCCAGCTCACCTGACATGAACACCGGGGAGCTGTTTTTT; cdr3_aa: CASSPDMNTGELFF
clone_size: once; j_call: TRBJ1-2; v_call: TRBV18; d_call: -; cdr3_nt: TGTGCCAGCTCCCAATCCAACCAGATCTATGGCTACACCTTC; cdr3_aa: CASSQSNQIYGYTF
clone_size: once; j_call: TRBJ2-3; v_call: TRBV7-6; d_call: -; cdr3_nt: TGTGCCAGCAGCTTCAGGGGTGGGGGGCCCACTAGCACAGATACGCAGTATTTT; cdr3_aa: CASSFRGGGPTSTDTQYF
clone_size: few; j_call: TRBJ2-3; v_call: TRBV7-2; d_call: -; cdr3_nt: TGTGCCAGCAGCTTAATTGCCAGGGTAGCAGATACGCAGTATTTT; cdr3_aa: CASSLIARVADTQYF
clone_size: -; j_call: TRBJ2-5; v_call: TRBV25-1; d_call: TRBD1; cdr3_nt: TGTGCCAGCAGTGTTAACCAGGGGGCGGAGAAAGAGACCCAGTACTTC; cdr3_aa: CASSVNQGAEKETQYF
clone_size: -; j_call: TRBJ1-1; v_call: TRBV7-2; d_call: -; cdr3_nt: TGTGCCAGCAGCCCCGTTGGCAGGGTGAACACTGAAGCTTTCTTT; cdr3_aa: CASSPVGRVNTEAFF
clone_size: once; j_call: TRBJ1-5; v_call: TRBV7-8; d_call: -; cdr3_nt: TGTGCCAGCAGCCCCAACTCCCCCACCCATCAGCCCCAGCATTTT; cdr3_aa: CASSPNSPTHQPQHF
clone_size: -; j_call: TRBJ1-3; v_call: TRBV18; d_call: -; cdr3_nt: TGTGCCAGCTCCGAATCTTACTCTGGAAACACCATATATTTT; cdr3_aa: CASSESYSGNTIYF
clone_size: few; j_call: TRBJ1-5; v_call: TRBV19; d_call: TRBD1; cdr3_nt: TGTGCCAGTGGGGGAAAAGGACAGGGAATGGAAAAGCCCCAGCATTTT; cdr3_aa: CASGGKGQGMEKPQHF
clone_size: -; j_call: TRBJ2-1; v_call: TRBV14; d_call: -; cdr3_nt: TGTGCCAGCAGCCAAGAACCTAGCGACTCCTACAATGAGCAGTTCTTC; cdr3_aa: CASSQEPSDSYNEQFF
clone_size: -; j_call: TRBJ1-2; v_call: TRBV6-5; d_call: -; cdr3_nt: TGTGCCAGCAGAACAGACACCAACTATGGCTACACCTTC; cdr3_aa: CASRTDTNYGYTF
clone_size: once; j_call: TRBJ2-4; v_call: TRBV18; d_call: -; cdr3_nt: TGTGCCAGCTCACCACTGGGGGTAGCCAAAAACATTCAGTACTTC; cdr3_aa: CASSPLGVAKNIQYF
clone_size: -; j_call: TRBJ2-3; v_call: TRBV19; d_call: -; cdr3_nt: TGTGCCAGTAGTCTGACTAGCACAGATACGCAGTATTTT; cdr3_aa: CASSLTSTDTQYF
clone_size: -; j_call: TRBJ1-2; v_call: TRBV27; d_call: -; cdr3_nt: TGTGCCAGCAGTTTATCGGGAAACAACTATGGCTACACCTTC; cdr3_aa: CASSLSGNNYGYTF
clone_size: few; j_call: TRBJ2-1; v_call: TRBV25-1; d_call: TRBD2; cdr3_nt: TGTGCCAGCAGCGGATCCCGACTAGCGGGGGGCAATGAGCAGTTCTTC; cdr3_aa: CASSGSRLAGGNEQFF
clone_size: -; j_call: TRBJ1-5; v_call: TRBV7-2; d_call: -; cdr3_nt: TGTGCCAGCAGCTTAGCGCAGAATAGCAATCAGCCCCAGCATTTT; cdr3_aa: CASSLAQNSNQPQHF
clone_size: -; j_call: TRBJ2-7; v_call: TRBV29-1; d_call: -; cdr3_nt: TGCAGCGTAACAGGGACCGTAACCTACGAGCAGTACTTC; cdr3_aa: CSVTGTVTYEQYF
clone_size: -; j_call: TRBJ2-7; v_call: TRBV6-6; d_call: -; cdr3_nt: TGTGCAAGCAGGATACAGGGACCCTACTACGAGCAGTACTTC; cdr3_aa: CASRIQGPYYEQYF
clone_size: -; j_call: TRBJ1-1; v_call: TRBV10-3; d_call: TRBD1; cdr3_nt: TGTGCCATCAGTTCCAACGTGGGCGGACAGGGGGCTTCTGAAGCTTTCTTT; cdr3_aa: CAISSNVGGQGASEAFF
clone_size: -; j_call: TRBJ2-5; v_call: TRBV9; d_call: TRBD1; cdr3_nt: TGTGCCAGCAGCGTAGATAGACAGGGGCAGACCCAGTACTTC; cdr3_aa: CASSVDRQGQTQYF
clone_size: -; j_call: TRBJ1-1; v_call: TRBV5-5; d_call: -; cdr3_nt: TGTGCCAGCAGAAGCAGAGGAGCCACTGAAGCTTTCTTT; cdr3_aa: CASRSRGATEAFF
clone_size: once; j_call: TRBJ1-2; v_call: TRBV18; d_call: -; cdr3_nt: TGTGCCAGCTCACCAACCGGGCCCTATGGCTACACCTTC; cdr3_aa: CASSPTGPYGYTF
clone_size: -; j_call: TRBJ1-1; v_call: TRBV10-3; d_call: -; cdr3_nt: TGTGCCATCAGTGAGTCTCCCAGGGACACTGAAGCTTTCTTT; cdr3_aa: CAISESPRDTEAFF
clone_size: -; j_call: TRBJ2-7; v_call: TRBV19; d_call: TRBD2; cdr3_nt: TGTGCCAGTAGTATTGCTAGCGGGGGGCCCTACGAGCAGTACTTC; cdr3_aa: CASSIASGGPYEQYF
clone_size: -; j_call: TRBJ2-7; v_call: TRBV7-9; d_call: -; cdr3_nt: TGTGCCAGCAGCCGATCCCGGGGATCCTACGAGCAGTACTTC; cdr3_aa: CASSRSRGSYEQYF
clone_size: -; j_call: TRBJ2-7; v_call: TRBV5-4; d_call: -; cdr3_nt: TGTGCCAGCAGCGGGAGCGAGGGGAGCTCCTACGAGCAGTACTTC; cdr3_aa: CASSGSEGSSYEQYF
clone_size: -; j_call: TRBJ1-6; v_call: TRBV5-1; d_call: -; cdr3_nt: TGCGCCAGCAGCTTGGATTCGTTCCAGGCTTCACCCCTCCACTTT; cdr3_aa: CASSLDSFQASPLHF
clone_size: -; j_call: TRBJ1-5; v_call: TRBV19; d_call: -; cdr3_nt: TGTGCCAGTAGTATGTTTGACCGCCTTCCCAATCAGCCCCAGCATTTT; cdr3_aa: CASSMFDRLPNQPQHF
clone_size: -; j_call: TRBJ2-2; v_call: TRBV9; d_call: -; cdr3_nt: TGTGCCAGCAAGGGGTTTTCCACCGGGGAGCTGTTTTTT; cdr3_aa: CASKGFSTGELFF
clone_size: -; j_call: TRBJ2-3; v_call: TRBV6-6; d_call: TRBD1; cdr3_nt: TGTGCCAGCAGGGGACAGCCGGGGCCCTTCACAGATACGCAGTATTTT; cdr3_aa: CASRGQPGPFTDTQYF
clone_size: -; j_call: TRBJ1-5; v_call: TRBV10-1; d_call: TRBD1; cdr3_nt: TGCGCCAGCAGTGAGTCCGACAGGGGCCCCAATCAGCCCCAGCATTTT; cdr3_aa: CASSESDRGPNQPQHF
clone_size: -; j_call: TRBJ2-6; v_call: TRBV5-1; d_call: -; cdr3_nt: TGCGCCAGCAGCTTTGGGGCCAACGTCCTGACTTTC; cdr3_aa: CASSFGANVLTF